A single sample gave rise to the 9 T cell receptor beta chains below, sequenced in a study of blood T cell repertoires in COVID-19. Generated by immunoSEQ multiplex PCR, the TCRdb table keeps only in-frame clones and is missing some. Seen here are some 300,000 clones, approximately 90% observed once, and the top ten hold around 5.8%. Sequencing was done on a sample of peripheral blood. All receptors derive from a woman between 50 and 59 years old with COVID-19, enrolled during active disease.

The chain is built from TRBV7-3 and TRBJ1-1, with 7 positions matching TRBD1. The CDR3 is made up of 12 amino acids. V lost 5 bases, J lost 8 bases, and 5 bases stayed unmatched. Germline assignment: CDR1 SGHTA and CDR2 FQGTGA. The CDR3 is CASSHDREEAFF. DNA for the CDR3: TGTGCCAGCAGCCACGACAGGGAGGAAGCTTTCTTT.

The chain combines TRBV27 with TRBJ2-2; D may be TRBD2 (5 bases). Germline V CDR1 and CDR2: MNHEY, SMNVEV (reference sequence). This CDR3 comprises 16 residues. The V end was cut by 2 bases, the J end by 5 bases, with 15 bases between. CDR3 coding DNA: TGTGCCAGCAGTTTAGGGAGTATTAGTCTGACCGGGGAGCTGTTTTTT. It yields the protein CASSLGSISLTGELFF.

The chain couples TRBV30 to TRBJ1-2; perhaps TRBD1 as D (5 bases). The CDR3 sequence is 13 residues long. Deletions cut 4 bases from V and 7 bases from J, with 16 bases between. CDR1 and CDR2 (germline): GTSNPN, SVGIG (reference sequence). The CDR3 region has the DNA TGTGCCTGGAAATCCCCAGGGAAGGGTGGCTACACCTTC. Translating it yields CAWKSPGKGGYTF.

This clone was counted once. This chain uses TRBV15 with TRBJ1-5; TRBD1 matches at 10 bases. CDR1 LNHNV and CDR2 YYDKDF come from the germline V gene (reference sequence). V gave up 0 bases and J gave up 6 bases; unmatched junction bases: 5. The CDR3 covers 16 residues. The CDR3 spells CATSRDKGDRGQPQHF. The DNA of the CDR3 is TGTGCCACCAGCAGAGATAAGGGGGACAGGGGTCAGCCCCAGCATTTT. The full variable domain, completed using reference TRBV15 and TRBJ1-5, is DAMVIQNPRYQVTQFGKPVTLSCSQTLNHNVMYWYQQKSSQAPKLLFHYYDKDFNNEADTPDNFQSRRPNTSFCFLDIRSPGLGDTAMYLCATSRDKGDRGQPQHFGDGTRLSIL.

As DNA, the CDR3 is TGTGCCAGCAGCCGAGGGGGACTAGCGGCCTACGAGCAGTACTTC. Its translation is CASSRGGLAAYEQYF. The genes are TRBV13 and TRBJ2-7, with 11 nucleotides matching TRBD2. V was pared by 5 bases and J by 2 bases, with 5 bases of the junction left unmatched. Germline V gene lookup returns CDR1 PRHDT and CDR2 FYEKMQ (reference sequence). This CDR3 contains 15 residues.

In this sample, this clone turned up a few times. The chain has TRBV4-1 and TRBJ1-5; possible D gene TRBD1, 6 bases. The CDR3 has 16 amino acids. V was pared by 0 bases and J by 4 bases, with 13 bases between. The germline V gene encodes CDR1 MGHRA and CDR2 YSYEKL. CDR3 loop: CASSQDKGEINQPQHF. DNA of the CDR3: TGCGCCAGCAGCCAAGATAAGGGGGAGATTAATCAGCCCCAGCATTTT.

This rearrangement joins TRBV18 to TRBJ2-6; the D is unclear. Trimming took 2 bases from V and 4 from J, leaving 15 bases between them. Germline lookup yields CDR1 KGHSH and CDR2 LQKENI. The CDR3 spans 17 residues. The CDR3 DNA reads TGTGCCAGCTCACCAGAGAGGTCTTACTCGGGGGCCAACGTCCTGACTTTC. Amino acids: CASSPERSYSGANVLTF.

This chain uses TRBV30 with TRBJ2-2; D perhaps matches TRBD1 (6 bases). The length of the CDR3 is 14 residues. V was trimmed by 5 bases and J by 1 base, leaving 11 bases between them. Germline values: CDR1 GTSNPN, CDR2 SVGIG (reference sequence). The CDR3: CAWFPGQNTGELFF. As DNA, the CDR3 is TGTGCCTGGTTTCCGGGACAGAACACCGGGGAGCTGTTTTTT. The full variable domain, in which reference TRBV30 and TRBJ2-2 provide the parts outside the CDR3, is SQTIHQWPATLVQPVGSPLSLECTVEGTSNPNLYWYRQAAGRGLQLLFYSVGIGQISSEVPQNLSASRPQDRQFILSSKKLLLSDSGFYLCAWFPGQNTGELFFGEGSRLTVL.

This clone showed up just once. An end of the junction differs from the germline gene, which may be a read error. V is TRBV13 and J is TRBJ2-5; no definite D call. The CDR3 covers 13 residues. Germline CDR1 reads PRHDT; CDR2 reads FYEKMQ (reference sequence). The DNA for the CDR3 is TGTGCCAGCAGCCTAGGCGCGCAAGAGACCCAGTACTTC. As protein: CASSLGAQETQYF.